This is a list of T cell receptor beta chains from one sample in a study of blood T cell repertoires in COVID-19. Assay used: immunoSEQ multiplex PCR; TCRdb lists only in-frame clones, some missing. The data contain about 400,000 clones, roughly 88% of them singletons. The specimen was PBMCs or T cells enriched from blood (not recorded which). These TCRs come from a woman aged 40 to 55 with acute COVID-19. Each CDR3 is given with its conserved first and last residue. Fields, in order: clone size, J gene, D gene, V gene, CDR3 DNA, CDR3 protein. The D gene is left open where the match is weak. Clone size is given for some rows only: seen once, a few or many times, or a class if the clone is expanded.

>.|TRBJ2-3|.|TRBV19
TGTGCCAGTGGAGACCTAATCACAGATACGCAGTATTTT
CASGDLITDTQYF
>.|TRBJ2-7|.|TRBV5-1
TGCGCCAGCAGCTTGACTTACGGTGGGAGCTCCTACGAGCAGTACTTC
CASSLTYGGSSYEQYF
>.|TRBJ2-3|.|TRBV29-1
TGCAGCGTTGAAGGGGCTAGCTGGGGAGATACGCAGTATTTT
CSVEGASWGDTQYF
>once|TRBJ1-2|.|TRBV5-4
TGTGCCAGCAGCCCACAGGGATACTATGGCTACACCTTC
CASSPQGYYGYTF
>.|TRBJ1-4|TRBD1|TRBV30
TGTGCCTGGAGTGTAAGGGGGCCTGAAAAACTGTTTTTT
CAWSVRGPEKLFF
>.|TRBJ1-3|.|TRBV6-5
TGTGCCAGCAGTTACTCGAGAGCTGCTGGAAACACCATATATTTT
CASSYSRAAGNTIYF
>.|TRBJ1-4|TRBD1|TRBV5-6
TGTGCCAGCAGCTCTAAAGGACAGGGGGTTGGGGAAAAACTGTTTTTT
CASSSKGQGVGEKLFF
>.|TRBJ1-1|.|TRBV2
TGTGCCAGCAGTCCGGCCTCAGGGCGAGGTGAAGCTTTCTTT
CASSPASGRGEAFF
>.|TRBJ2-5|TRBD2|TRBV5-1
TGCGCCAGCAGCCTCCGCTCGCTAGCGGGGGTTGAGACCCAGTACTTC
CASSLRSLAGVETQYF
>.|TRBJ1-1|TRBD1|TRBV2
TGTGCCACTAGGACAGGGGTAGGGGTGAACACTGAAGCTTTCTTT
CATRTGVGVNTEAFF
>.|TRBJ1-1|TRBD1|TRBV5-6
TGTGCCAGCAGCTTGGACCAGGACAGGGCGAACACTGAAGCTTTCTTT
CASSLDQDRANTEAFF
>few|TRBJ2-2|TRBD1|TRBV9
TGTGCCAGCAGTTTTGGACAGGGAGTGGGCGGGGAGCTGTTTTTT
CASSFGQGVGGELFF
>.|TRBJ1-1|.|TRBV24-1
TGTGCCACCAGTGGGAAGGGGCTGAACACTGAAGCTTTCTTT
CATSGKGLNTEAFF
>.|TRBJ1-4|.|TRBV10-1
TGCGCCAGCAAGATCAAGGGGCCTAAGGACGAAAAACTGTTTTTT
CASKIKGPKDEKLFF
>.|TRBJ2-1|TRBD2|TRBV4-1
TGCGCCAGCAGCCAAGATATGGGGGGGTACAATGAGCAGTTCTTC
CASSQDMGGYNEQFF
>.|TRBJ1-3|.|TRBV29-1
TGCAGCGTTGAAGGTCTTCACGGGGGGAATGGAAACACCATATATTTT
CSVEGLHGGNGNTIYF
>.|TRBJ1-3|TRBD1|TRBV18
TGTGCCAGCTCACCCGGGGACAGATACTCTGGAAACACCATATATTTT
CASSPGDRYSGNTIYF
>many|TRBJ2-2|TRBD2|TRBV9
TGTGCCAGCAGCGTAAATCCCTTACTAGCGGGGGGCCTAAGAAACACCGGGGAGCTGTTTTTT
CASSVNPLLAGGLRNTGELFF
>.|TRBJ1-1|.|TRBV12-3/TRBV12-4
TGTGCCAGCAGTTTAATCAAGAACACTGAAGCTTTCTTT
CASSLIKNTEAFF
>.|TRBJ2-3|TRBD2|TRBV5-6
TGTGCCAGCAGCTTGGTCGGGGGGGGCGGCACAGATACGCAGTATTTT
CASSLVGGGGTDTQYF
>once|TRBJ2-1|.|TRBV5-1
TGCGCCAGCAGCCGCGGCCAGTCCTACAATGAGCAGTTCTTC
CASSRGQSYNEQFF
>.|TRBJ2-1|TRBD2|TRBV7-9
TGTGCCAGCAGCTCGGGGGGGCGCGGAGCCTACAATGAGCAGTTCTTC
CASSSGGRGAYNEQFF
>.|TRBJ2-3|.|TRBV6-5
TGTGCCAGCGCGCCTTGGGGGGGGCGAGCCGATACGCAGTATTTT
CASAPWGGRADTQYF
>.|TRBJ1-6|.|TRBV30
TGTGCCTGGAGTACAACGTGGGGGGATTCACCCCTCCACTTT
CAWSTTWGDSPLHF
>.|TRBJ2-7|TRBD1|TRBV28
TGTGCCAGCAGTGCCCCGGGACAGCGCCCCTACGAGCAGTACTTC
CASSAPGQRPYEQYF
>.|TRBJ2-5|TRBD1|TRBV6-5
TGTGCCAGCAGTTTCGGACAGGGAGGGACCCAGTACTTC
CASSFGQGGTQYF
>few|TRBJ2-7|.|TRBV20-1
TGCAGTGCTAGTCATGCCTACGAGCAGTACTTC
CSASHAYEQYF
>.|TRBJ2-1|.|TRBV12-3/TRBV12-4
TGTGCCAGCACCTTGACAAGCTACAATGAGCAGTTCTTC
CASTLTSYNEQFF
>.|TRBJ2-2|.|TRBV6-6
TGTGCCAGCTTGGGGCGCGGGGAGCTGTTTTTT
CASLGRGELFF
>once|TRBJ1-6|.|TRBV30
TGTGCCTGGAGTACCAGGAAGGTTAATTCACCCCTCCACTTT
CAWSTRKVNSPLHF
>.|TRBJ2-1|.|TRBV10-1
TGCGCCAGCAGTGAGTCGGCAGGAACGTACAATGAGCAGTTCTTC
CASSESAGTYNEQFF
>.|TRBJ1-1|TRBD1|TRBV11-3
TGTGCCAGCAGCTTAGGCCAGGGGGCCTATACTGAAGCTTTCTTT
CASSLGQGAYTEAFF
>.|TRBJ1-2|TRBD1|TRBV5-6
TGTGCCAGCAGCTCCGGCAGACAGGGGGCTGGTGGCTACACCTTC
CASSSGRQGAGGYTF
>.|TRBJ2-7|.|TRBV25-1
TGTGCCAGCAGTACGGGACTCTCCTACGAGCAGTACTTC
CASSTGLSYEQYF
>.|TRBJ1-1|TRBD1|TRBV7-9
TGTGCCAGCAGCTTAGGGACAGGATGGAACAGTGAAGCTTTCTTT
CASSLGTGWNSEAFF
>.|TRBJ2-5|TRBD2|TRBV13
TGTGCCAGCAGTGCTTGGACTTGGAGCGGGGGGGAGACCCAGTACTTC
CASSAWTWSGGETQYF
>.|TRBJ1-1|.|TRBV3-1/TRBV3-2
TGTGCCAGCAGCCAAGATCGGGGGAACACTGAAGCTTTCTTT
CASSQDRGNTEAFF
>.|TRBJ1-2|.|TRBV19
TGTGCCAGTTCTCCCCAGGGTAACTATGGCTACACCTTC
CASSPQGNYGYTF
>.|TRBJ2-3|TRBD2|TRBV7-6
TGTGCCAGCAGCTTAGGACTGGTTGTGCCGGGGGGGCGCACAGATACGCAGTATTTT
CASSLGLVVPGGRTDTQYF
>once|TRBJ1-1|.|TRBV7-5
TGTGCCAGAAGCTTAAGCGACACTGAAGCTTTCTTT
CARSLSDTEAFF
>.|TRBJ1-6|.|TRBV6-6
TGTGCCAGCAGTGGACAGCTCTCCTATAATTCACCCCTCCACTTT
CASSGQLSYNSPLHF
>.|TRBJ1-2|.|TRBV5-4
TGTGCCAGCAGCTTGCGGGGGGCTGTCGGTGGCTACACCTTC
CASSLRGAVGGYTF
>few|TRBJ1-2|.|TRBV9
TGTGCCAGCAGCGTAGATTCACAGGGTGACTATGGCTACACCTTC
CASSVDSQGDYGYTF
>.|TRBJ2-5|TRBD1|TRBV19
TGTGCCAGTTCTCCTAGGACAGGGGAGGGAGAGACCCAGTACTTC
CASSPRTGEGETQYF
>once|TRBJ1-2|TRBD1|TRBV5-4
TGTGCCAGCACCACCGGGACAGGGGGCCGGGGCTATGGCTACACCTTC
CASTTGTGGRGYGYTF
>few|TRBJ2-3|TRBD1|TRBV11-2
TGTGCCAGCAGCCTCCCCCGGGACAGGGGCACAGATACGCAGTATTTT
CASSLPRDRGTDTQYF
>.|TRBJ1-1|.|TRBV5-1
TGCGCCAGCAGCTCGGACCCCGCGGGGGCGAACACTGAAGCTTTCTTT
CASSSDPAGANTEAFF
>.|TRBJ1-1|.|TRBV19
TGTGCCAGTAGTATTCAGGGTACCACTGAAGCTTTCTTT
CASSIQGTTEAFF
>.|TRBJ2-1|.|TRBV30
TGTGCCTGGGGGGGCCTAGGGAGGGGTGAGCAGTTCTTC
CAWGGLGRGEQFF
>.|TRBJ2-3|TRBD2|TRBV6-4
TGTGCCAGCAGTGAATCCCGGGGGGGCACAGATACGCAGTATTTT
CASSESRGGTDTQYF
>few|TRBJ2-7|TRBD1|TRBV19
TGTGCCAGTAGTCCCCGACCGGGACAGGGAAGCGAGCAGTACTTC
CASSPRPGQGSEQYF
>.|TRBJ2-3|.|TRBV27
TGTGCCAGCAGTTTAAGCGTGATTAGCACAGATACGCAGTATTTT
CASSLSVISTDTQYF
>.|TRBJ2-7|TRBD2|TRBV4-2
TGTGCCAGCAGCCAAGAATTTTGGGGGACTACAGCCTACGAGCAGTACTTC
CASSQEFWGTTAYEQYF
>.|TRBJ2-1|TRBD1|TRBV9
TGTGCCAGCAGCGTAGACGGACAGGGGGCAAGAAATGAGCAGTTCTTC
CASSVDGQGARNEQFF
>.|TRBJ1-6|.|TRBV5-5
TGTGCCAGCAGCCCAGACAGCGATCGGACACCCCTCCACTTT
CASSPDSDRTPLHF